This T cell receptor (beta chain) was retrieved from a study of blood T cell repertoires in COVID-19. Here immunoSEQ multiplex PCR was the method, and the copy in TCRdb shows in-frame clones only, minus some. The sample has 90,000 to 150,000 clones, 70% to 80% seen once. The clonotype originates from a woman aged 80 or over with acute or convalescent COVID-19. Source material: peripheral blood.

CDR3 sequence: CASSPQPGQGSEQYF. For the CDR3, the DNA is TGCGCCAGCAGCCCACAACCGGGACAGGGCAGCGAGCAGTACTTC. The chain carries TRBV4-3 and TRBJ2-7, with 9 bases lining up with TRBD1. This CDR3 contains 15 residues. Germline CDR1 LGHNA, CDR2 YSLEER. V gave up 4 bases and J gave up 6 bases; unmatched junction bases: 10.